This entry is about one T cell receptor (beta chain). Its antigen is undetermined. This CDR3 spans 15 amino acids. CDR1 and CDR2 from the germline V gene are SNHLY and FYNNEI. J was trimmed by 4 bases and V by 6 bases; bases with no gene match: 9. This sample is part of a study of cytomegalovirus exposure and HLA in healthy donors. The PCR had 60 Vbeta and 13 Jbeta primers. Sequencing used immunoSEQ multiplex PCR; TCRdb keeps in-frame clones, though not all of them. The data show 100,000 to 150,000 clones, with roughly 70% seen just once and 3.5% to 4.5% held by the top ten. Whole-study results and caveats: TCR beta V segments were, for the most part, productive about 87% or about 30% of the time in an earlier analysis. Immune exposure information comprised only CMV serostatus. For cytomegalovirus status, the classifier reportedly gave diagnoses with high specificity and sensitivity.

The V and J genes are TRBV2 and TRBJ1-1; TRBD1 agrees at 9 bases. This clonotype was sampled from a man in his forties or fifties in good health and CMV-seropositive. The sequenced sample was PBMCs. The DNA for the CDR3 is TGTGCCAGCAGATGGGGACAGGGAAGATCCACTGAAGCTTTCTTT. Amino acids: CASRWGQGRSTEAFF.